This T cell receptor (beta chain) was sequenced during a study of cytomegalovirus exposure and HLA in healthy donors. This clone was seen ten or more times. The antigen is undetermined. Amplification used 60 Vbeta primers and 13 Jbeta primers. Generated by immunoSEQ multiplex PCR, the TCRdb table keeps only in-frame clones and is missing some. Here the sample spans some 150,000 clones, around 80% being singletons. Trimming at V came to 6 bases and at J to 6 bases, leaving 8 bases not matched to a gene. Germline V CDR1 and CDR2: LNHDA, SQIVND (reference sequence). CDR3 length equals 14 residues. Study results and limitations: It was confirmed in vitro that three of the CMV-associated chains were specific for CMV antigens. Accurate prediction of HLA-A and HLA-B alleles (for most subjects) was reportedly achieved from TCR beta sequences.

This TCR was recovered from a man younger than 35 in good health and CMV-seropositive. Sequenced material: PBMCs. The chain employs TRBV19 and TRBJ2-7; the match to TRBD2 covers 10 bases. As DNA, the CDR3 is TGTGCCAGTAGCCCCAGCGGGAGGGATCTCGAGCAGTACTTC. Translating gives CASSPSGRDLEQYF.